This passage covers 31 T cell receptor beta chains from one sample sequenced in a study of CD8+ T cells in alopecia areata. Documented treatment: oral pan-JAK inhibitor, 5-10 mg twice daily. RNA extraction was followed by reverse transcription into cDNA, which acted as the sequencing template. Sequenced by immunoSEQ multiplex PCR; TCRdb stores in-frame clones only, minus some. The sample includes 150,000 to 250,000 clones, about 60% seen only once; the top ten take approximately 3.4%. The sequencing used CD4+ T cells sorted from blood, collected at week 4, from a patient treated with tofacitinib. These receptors were obtained from a human donor with alopecia areata.

V usage is TRBV2 and J usage is TRBJ1-1; D gene uncertain. This CDR3 is 11 amino acids long. Germline CDR1 is SNHLY and CDR2 is FYNNEI. Trimming cost V 8 bases and J 3 bases, with 7 bases left between them. The CDR3 DNA reads as TGTGCCAGCTCCTATTACACTGAAGCTTTCTTT. It yields the protein CASSYYTEAFF.

The rearrangement uses TRBV5-1 and TRBJ2-7, with 8 nucleotides matching TRBD1. Germline lookup yields CDR1 SGHRS and CDR2 YFSETQ. The length of the CDR3 is 15 residues. Germline trimming cut 0 bases from V and 5 bases from J; bases unmatched to any gene: 7. CDR3: CASSLARGQGDEQYF. The CDR3 coding sequence is TGCGCCAGCAGCTTGGCCAGAGGACAGGGCGACGAGCAGTACTTC.

The chain uses TRBV4-2 and TRBJ1-2, with a weak D call TRBD1 (5 bases). The germline V gene has CDR1 LGHNA and CDR2 YNFKEQ. The CDR3 covers 14 residues. V lost 3 bases and J lost 5, with 13 bases in between. The CDR3 region has the DNA TGTGCCAGCAGCCAGGGGGGGGAGATTTATGGCTACACCTTC. It yields the protein CASSQGGEIYGYTF.

The V and J genes are TRBV19 and TRBJ2-1; D is ambiguous. Germline V CDR1 and CDR2: LNHDA, SQIVND (reference sequence). The V end was cut by 3 bases, the J end by 6 bases, with 12 bases between. The CDR3 has 14 residues. CDR3 nucleotides: TGTGCCAGTAGTATCCCTGGGTATCGCAATGAGCAGTTCTTC. Its translation is CASSIPGYRNEQFF.

This clone has a handful of counts. The chain links TRBV5-1 to TRBJ2-2; D remains unclear. The ends were cut back, 0 bases at V and 3 bases at J, with 9 bases in the middle. This CDR3 spans 15 amino acids. Germline CDR1 reads SGHRS; CDR2 reads YFSETQ. CDR3 coding DNA: TGCGCCAGCAGCTTGGCTGGGCCGGACACCGGGGAGCTGTTTTTT. Translated: CASSLAGPDTGELFF.

The chain recombines TRBV7-9 with TRBJ2-7; the D gene is possibly TRBD1 (5 bases). V dropped 0 bases and J dropped 4 bases, with 13 bases sitting between them. The CDR3 runs to 15 residues. Per germline, CDR1 SEHNR and CDR2 FQNEAQ (reference sequence). The CDR3 DNA follows: TGTGCCAGCAGCTTAGCAACAGGCTTTTGGTACGAGCAGTACTTC. Amino acids: CASSLATGFWYEQYF.

The chain employs TRBV4-1 and TRBJ2-5; TRBD2 matches at 13 bases. The V gene's germline CDR1 is MGHRA and CDR2 YSYEKL. Trimming cost V 1 base and J 3 bases; bases outside gene matches: 5. The CDR3 spans 17 residues. CDR3 coding DNA: TGCGCCAGCAGCCAAGGGGGACTAGCGGGGAGAAAAGAGACCCAGTACTTC. It translates to CASSQGGLAGRKETQYF.

This chain uses TRBV15 with TRBJ2-5; D is uncertain. This CDR3 comprises 15 residues. Trimming shortened V by 3 bases and J by 7 bases, and 18 bases separated the two germline ends. Per the germline V gene, CDR1 is LNHNV and CDR2 is YYDKDF (reference sequence). The CDR3 loop reads CATSRPASEARTQYF. For the CDR3, the DNA is TGTGCCACCAGCAGGCCTGCGAGCGAGGCGCGGACCCAGTACTTC.

This rearrangement joins TRBV11-2 to TRBJ2-5, with D maybe TRBD1 (6 bases). This CDR3 has 15 residues. The V end was cut by 5 bases, the J end by 5 bases, with 18 bases between. Per germline, CDR1 SGHAT and CDR2 FQNNGV. In DNA, the CDR3 is TGTGCCAGCAGCCAGGGACACCCAGTCGTGGAGACCCAGTACTTC. Translated: CASSQGHPVVETQYF.

CDR3 region: CASSLGQRNTIYF. Written as DNA, the CDR3 is TGTGCCAGCAGTCTGGGACAGCGAAACACCATATATTTT. J is TRBJ1-3 and V is TRBV6-5; TRBD1 agrees at 7 bases. With V trimmed by 5 bases and J by 5 bases, 3 bases remained unmatched. CDR1 is MNHEY and CDR2 is SVGAGI in the germline V gene. The CDR3 runs 13 residues.

This clone was recorded a few times. This chain links TRBV12-5 with TRBJ1-1; D gene ambiguous. There are 13 residues in the CDR3. The germline V and J ends were trimmed by 4 bases and 7 bases, with 13 bases remaining between them. Germline V gene sequence: CDR1 LGHNT, CDR2 FRNRAP. DNA of the CDR3: TGTGCTAGTGGTTCCCCCACAGAAAGTGAAGCTTTCTTT. Residues: CASGSPTESEAFF.

The chain carries TRBV2 and TRBJ2-4; 13 bases map to TRBD2. V was pared by 7 bases and J by 9 bases, with 9 bases of the junction left unmatched. Germline loops: CDR1 SNHLY, CDR2 FYNNEI. This CDR3 is 15 amino acids long. The CDR3 nucleotides are TGTGCCAGCACCCCACTAGCGGGGGGGCCAAGCATTCAGTACTTC. Its protein product is CASTPLAGGPSIQYF.

In this sample, this clone turned up a few times. The chain joins TRBV2 to TRBJ1-4, with D uncertain. The V and J ends lost 6 bases and 5 bases respectively, with 10 bases between them. The length of the CDR3 is 13 residues. Germline V gene lookup returns CDR1 SNHLY and CDR2 FYNNEI. CDR3 protein: CASRPQMNEKLFF. The DNA for the CDR3 is TGTGCCAGCAGACCGCAGATGAATGAAAAACTGTTTTTT.

The gene calls are TRBV5-1 and TRBJ2-7; D unclear. The CDR3 length is 12 residues. The germline V gene has CDR1 SGHRS and CDR2 YFSETQ. Trimming cost V 3 bases and J 3 bases, with 7 bases left between them. This CDR3 is CASSSDLYEQYF. The CDR3, as DNA: TGCGCCAGCAGCTCGGACCTCTACGAGCAGTACTTC. Full variable domain (missing parts from reference TRBV5-1 and TRBJ2-7): KAGVTQTPRYLIKTRGQQVTLSCSPISGHRSVSWYQQTPGQGLQFLFEYFSETQRNKGNFPGRFSGRQFSNSRSEMNVSTLELGDSALYLCASSSDLYEQYFGPGTRLTVT.

The chain carries TRBV30 and TRBJ1-5, with D possibly being TRBD1 (6 bases). V was shortened by 1 base and J by 1 base, with 14 bases between the two germline ends. This CDR3 contains 16 residues. Per germline, CDR1 GTSNPN and CDR2 SVGIG (reference sequence). CDR3 protein: CAWSDSRGRSNQPQHF. The CDR3 DNA reads as TGTGCCTGGAGTGATAGCAGGGGAAGAAGCAATCAGCCCCAGCATTTT.

This chain uses TRBV30 with TRBJ1-2; tentative D call: TRBD1 (5 bases). Germline V gene lookup returns CDR1 GTSNPN and CDR2 SVGIG (reference sequence). This CDR3 is built from 12 residues. The V end was cut by 3 bases, the J end by 5 bases, with 10 bases between. The CDR3 DNA reads as TGTGCCTGGAGCGAGACAGCTTATGGCTACACCTTC. Translating gives CAWSETAYGYTF.

This clone is a singleton in its sample. The CDR3 coding sequence is TGTGCCATCAGACCAGGAGGAGACTATGGCTACACCTTC. Amino acids: CAIRPGGDYGYTF. V usage is TRBV10-3 and J usage is TRBJ1-2; no clear D. The CDR3 runs to 13 residues. Germline values: CDR1 ENHRY, CDR2 SYGVKD. V was pared by 6 bases and J by 3 bases, with 11 bases between.

This clone was recorded many times. The genes are TRBV14 and TRBJ1-1; the D is unclear. The CDR3 consists of 15 residues. The germline gives CDR1 SGHDN, CDR2 FVKESK. V lost 4 bases and J lost 1, with 13 bases in between. The CDR3, as DNA: TGTGCCAGCAGCCTAACGCCGGCCAAGAACACTGAAGCTTTCTTT. It is translated as CASSLTPAKNTEAFF.

The J gene is TRBJ2-1, the V gene TRBV29-1; 9 bases line up with TRBD2. The CDR3 extends over 14 amino acids. Germline-derived CDR1 and CDR2 are SQVTM and ANQGSEA. J gave up 5 bases and V 6 bases, and 8 bases lay outside the gene matches. CDR3 in DNA: TGCAGCGTGCGCCTCAGACTAGCGGACAATGAGCAGTTCTTC. It specifies CSVRLRLADNEQFF.

V is TRBV4-1 and J is TRBJ1-1; the D is unclear. V shed 2 bases and J shed 1 base, with 8 bases lying between them. The CDR3 is made up of 14 amino acids. Germline V gene lookup returns CDR1 MGHRA and CDR2 YSYEKL. CDR3 in DNA: TGCGCCAGCAGCCAATGGTTCGGGAACACTGAAGCTTTCTTT. As protein: CASSQWFGNTEAFF.

The genes are TRBV6-6 and TRBJ2-7; 9 bases line up with TRBD1. The CDR3 has 15 amino acids. Trimming cost V 5 bases and J 0 bases; bases outside gene matches: 5. In germline, CDR1 is MNHNY, CDR2 SVGAGI (reference sequence). The CDR3 DNA sequence: TGTGCCAGCAGTCCGATGACAGGGGGCTCCTACGAGCAGTACTTC. This translates into CASSPMTGGSYEQYF.

V gene TRBV4-2 combines with J gene TRBJ2-2; 9 bases fit TRBD2. This CDR3 is built from 16 residues. Looked up from germline, CDR1 is LGHNA and CDR2 is YNFKEQ. The J segment lost 4 bases and the V segment lost 5 bases, leaving 8 bases of the junction unmatched. DNA of the CDR3: TGTGCCAGCAGCTATAGCGGGGGCCTTAGCACCGGGGAGCTGTTTTTT. It specifies CASSYSGGLSTGELFF.

J is TRBJ2-5 and V is TRBV30, with D possibly being TRBD2 (5 bases). V lost 5 bases and J lost 5, with 9 bases in between. The CDR3 spans 11 residues. Germline-derived CDR1 and CDR2 are GTSNPN and SVGIG (reference sequence). For the CDR3, the DNA is TGTGCCTGGGGACTTAGGGAGACCCAGTACTTC. Its translation: CAWGLRETQYF.

The genes are TRBV7-3 and TRBJ1-2, with D possibly TRBD1 on 5 matching bases. Looked up from germline, CDR1 is SGHTA and CDR2 is FQGTGA. The CDR3 has 14 amino acids. The V end lost 5 bases, the J end lost 4 bases, and 14 bases lay between the germline ends. The CDR3 bases are TGTGCCAGCAGCGGGAAGGGGAGAGTCTATGGCTACACCTTC. Amino acids: CASSGKGRVYGYTF.

The J gene is TRBJ2-4, the V gene TRBV4-3, with D unclear. The CDR3 loop spans 14 amino acids. The V end lost 1 base, the J end lost 7 bases, and 11 bases lay between the germline ends. Germline V lookup: CDR1 LGHNA, CDR2 YSLEER. In nucleotides, the CDR3 is TGCGCCAGCAGCCAAGGCTCGGGTTTCAACATTCAGTACTTC. Translating it yields CASSQGSGFNIQYF.

The chain uses TRBV9 and TRBJ2-7, with 9 bases lining up with TRBD2. CDR1 and CDR2 from the germline V gene are SGDLS and YYNGEE. Trimming at V came to 4 bases and at J to 4 bases, leaving 3 bases not matched to a gene. The CDR3 runs 13 residues. The CDR3 protein is CASSLSGGYEQYF. The CDR3 DNA follows: TGTGCCAGCAGCCTTAGCGGGGGTTACGAGCAGTACTTC.

The chain joins TRBV20-1 to TRBJ2-3; TRBD1 agrees at 8 bases. Germline V gives CDR1 DFQATT, CDR2 SNEGSKA (reference sequence). V trimming: 5 bases; J trimming: 5 bases; junction bases outside the gene matches: 0. There are 11 residues in the CDR3. The CDR3 here is CSAGQGDTQYF. In DNA form, the CDR3 reads TGCAGTGCTGGACAGGGAGATACGCAGTATTTT.

V usage is TRBV4-1 and J usage is TRBJ2-6, with unresolved D. Germline lookup yields CDR1 MGHRA and CDR2 YSYEKL. The CDR3 totals 16 residues. Trimming shortened V by 3 bases and J by 0 bases, and 9 bases separated the two germline ends. The CDR3 loop reads CASSQAVISGANVLTF. CDR3 DNA: TGCGCCAGCAGCCAGGCAGTGATCTCTGGGGCCAACGTCCTGACTTTC.

This clone was detected a few times. This chain joins TRBV7-9 and TRBJ2-1, with D maybe TRBD2 (6 bases). The CDR3 extends over 15 amino acids. Germline assignment: CDR1 SEHNR and CDR2 FQNEAQ (reference sequence). The V gene lost 4 bases and the J gene lost 7 bases, with 17 bases spanning the gap. CDR3 sequence (DNA): TGTGCCAGCAGCTCGGACTACCTTCTCGGAAATGAGCAGTTCTTC. Translating gives CASSSDYLLGNEQFF.

The rearrangement uses TRBV29-1 and TRBJ1-1; D not resolved. Trimming took 4 bases from V and 7 from J, leaving 10 bases between them. Germline CDR1 SQVTM, CDR2 ANQGSEA. The CDR3 runs 11 residues. Written as DNA, the CDR3 is TGCAGCGTTGGTACGACCGTTGAAGCTTTCTTT. Translating gives CSVGTTVEAFF.

The chain carries TRBV19 and TRBJ2-5; D perhaps matches TRBD2 (6 bases). The CDR3 totals 14 residues. Trimming removed 0 bases at V and 6 bases at J, with 11 bases between. From germline, CDR1 is LNHDA and CDR2 SQIVND (reference sequence). The CDR3 loop is CASSIDPSVKTQYF. CDR3 nucleotide sequence: TGTGCCAGTAGTATAGATCCTAGCGTGAAGACCCAGTACTTC. Looking up the rest from reference TRBV19 and TRBJ2-5 gives the full variable domain: DGGITQSPKYLFRKEGQNVTLSCEQNLNHDAMYWYRQDPGQGLRLIYYSQIVNDFQKGDIAEGYSVSREKKESFPLTVTSAQKNPTAFYLCASSIDPSVKTQYFGPGTRLLVL.